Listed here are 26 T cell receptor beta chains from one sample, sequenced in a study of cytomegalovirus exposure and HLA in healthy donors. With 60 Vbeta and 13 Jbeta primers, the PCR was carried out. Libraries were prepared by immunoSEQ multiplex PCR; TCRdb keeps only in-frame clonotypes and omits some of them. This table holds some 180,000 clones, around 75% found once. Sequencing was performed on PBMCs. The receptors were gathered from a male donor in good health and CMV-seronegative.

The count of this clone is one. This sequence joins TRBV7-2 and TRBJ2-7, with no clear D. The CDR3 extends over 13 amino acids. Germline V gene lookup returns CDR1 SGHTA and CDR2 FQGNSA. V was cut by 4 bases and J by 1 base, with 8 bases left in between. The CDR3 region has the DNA TGTGCCAGCAGCTCATCCCCATCCTACGAGCAGTACTTC. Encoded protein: CASSSSPSYEQYF.

CDR3 region: CASSQEAGGRTIHNEQFF. The CDR3 DNA reads as TGCGCCAGCAGCCAAGAAGCCGGCGGGAGGACCATACACAATGAGCAGTTCTTC. V is TRBV4-1 and J is TRBJ2-1; 8 bases agree with TRBD2. With V trimmed by 0 bases and J by 5 bases, 12 bases remained unmatched. The CDR3 has 18 residues. Germline values: CDR1 MGHRA, CDR2 YSYEKL.

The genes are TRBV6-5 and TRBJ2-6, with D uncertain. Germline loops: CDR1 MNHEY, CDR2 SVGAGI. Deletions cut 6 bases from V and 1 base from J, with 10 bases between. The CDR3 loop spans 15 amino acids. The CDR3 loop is CASSPQVSGANVLTF. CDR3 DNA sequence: TGTGCCAGCAGCCCGCAGGTATCTGGGGCCAACGTCCTGACTTTC.

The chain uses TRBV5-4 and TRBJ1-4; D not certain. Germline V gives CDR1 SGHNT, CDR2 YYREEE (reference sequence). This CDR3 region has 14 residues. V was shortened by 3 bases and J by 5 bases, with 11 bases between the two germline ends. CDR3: CASSSEPQNEKLFF. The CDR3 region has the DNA TGTGCCAGCAGCTCAGAACCGCAAAATGAAAAACTGTTTTTT.

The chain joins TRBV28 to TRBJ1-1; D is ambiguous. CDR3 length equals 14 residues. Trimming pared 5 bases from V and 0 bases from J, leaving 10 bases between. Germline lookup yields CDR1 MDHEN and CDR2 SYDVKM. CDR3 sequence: CASSPASVNTEAFF. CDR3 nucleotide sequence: TGTGCCAGCAGTCCCGCGTCCGTGAACACTGAAGCTTTCTTT.

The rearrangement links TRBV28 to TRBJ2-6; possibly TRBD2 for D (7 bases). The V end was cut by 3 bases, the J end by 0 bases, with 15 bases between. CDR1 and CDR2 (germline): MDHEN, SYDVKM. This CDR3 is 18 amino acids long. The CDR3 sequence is CASSFPTGRVSGANVLTF. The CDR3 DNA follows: TGTGCCAGCAGTTTCCCCACAGGGAGGGTCTCTGGGGCCAACGTCCTGACTTTC.

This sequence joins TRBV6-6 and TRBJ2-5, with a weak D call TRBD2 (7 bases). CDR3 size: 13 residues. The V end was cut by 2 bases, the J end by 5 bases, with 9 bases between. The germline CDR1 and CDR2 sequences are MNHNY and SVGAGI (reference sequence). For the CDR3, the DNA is TGTGCCAGCAGTTACGAGGGGGGGGAGACCCAGTACTTC. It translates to CASSYEGGETQYF.

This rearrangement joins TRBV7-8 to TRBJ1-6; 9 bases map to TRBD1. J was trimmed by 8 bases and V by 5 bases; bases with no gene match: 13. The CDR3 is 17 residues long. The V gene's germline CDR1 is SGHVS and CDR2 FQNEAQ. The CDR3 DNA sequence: TGTGCCAGCAGCGAAGCCGGGACAGGGAAAGATTATTCACCCCTCCACTTT. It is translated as CASSEAGTGKDYSPLHF.

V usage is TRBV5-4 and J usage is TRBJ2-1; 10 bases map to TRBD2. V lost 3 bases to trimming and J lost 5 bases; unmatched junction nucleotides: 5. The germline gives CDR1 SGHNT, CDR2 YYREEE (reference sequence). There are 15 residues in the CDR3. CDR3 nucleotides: TGTGCCAGCAGCTCCCTAGCGGGAGATCACAATGAGCAGTTCTTC. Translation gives CASSSLAGDHNEQFF.

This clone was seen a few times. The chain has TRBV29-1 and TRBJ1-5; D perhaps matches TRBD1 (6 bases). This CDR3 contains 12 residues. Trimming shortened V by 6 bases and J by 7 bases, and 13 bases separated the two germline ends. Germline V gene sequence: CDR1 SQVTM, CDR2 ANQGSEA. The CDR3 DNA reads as TGCAGCGTGGGGGCCTTGGGGCAGCCCCAGCATTTT. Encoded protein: CSVGALGQPQHF.

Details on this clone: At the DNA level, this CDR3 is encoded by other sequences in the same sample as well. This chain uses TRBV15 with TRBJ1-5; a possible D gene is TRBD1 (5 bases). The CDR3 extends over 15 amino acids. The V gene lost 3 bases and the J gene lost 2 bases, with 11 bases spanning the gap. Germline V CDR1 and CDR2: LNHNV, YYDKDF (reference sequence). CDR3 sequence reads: CATSRDLGGNQPQHF. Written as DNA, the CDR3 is TGTGCCACCAGCAGGGACCTAGGGGGCAATCAGCCCCAGCATTTT.

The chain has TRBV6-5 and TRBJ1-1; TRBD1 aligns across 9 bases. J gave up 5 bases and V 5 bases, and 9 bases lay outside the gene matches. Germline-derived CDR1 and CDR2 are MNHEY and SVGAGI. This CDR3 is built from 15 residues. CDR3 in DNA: TGTGCCAGCAGTCTAGGACAGGGGCCGCGGACTGAAGCTTTCTTT. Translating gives CASSLGQGPRTEAFF.

In DNA form, the CDR3 reads TGTGCCAGTAGTCCTAGAGGTTTATGGGATAGCGGGAAGGTCGACAATGAGCAGTTCTTC. Translation: CASSPRGLWDSGKVDNEQFF. V is TRBV19 and J is TRBJ2-1, with 8 bases fitting TRBD2. CDR1 is LNHDA, CDR2 SQIVND, per germline (reference sequence). V lost 5 bases to trimming and J lost 5 bases; unmatched junction nucleotides: 23. The CDR3 runs to 20 residues. Full variable domain (rest looked up from reference TRBV19 and TRBJ2-1): DGGITQSPKYLFRKEGQNVTLSCEQNLNHDAMYWYRQDPGQGLRLIYYSQIVNDFQKGDIAEGYSVSREKKESFPLTVTSAQKNPTAFYLCASSPRGLWDSGKVDNEQFFGPGTRLTVL.

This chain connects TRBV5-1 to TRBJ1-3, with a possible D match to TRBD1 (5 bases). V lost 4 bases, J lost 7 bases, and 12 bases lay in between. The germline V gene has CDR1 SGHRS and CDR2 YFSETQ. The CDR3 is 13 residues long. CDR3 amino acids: CASSITGGNTIYF. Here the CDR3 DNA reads TGCGCCAGCAGCATCACGGGGGGGAACACCATATATTTT.

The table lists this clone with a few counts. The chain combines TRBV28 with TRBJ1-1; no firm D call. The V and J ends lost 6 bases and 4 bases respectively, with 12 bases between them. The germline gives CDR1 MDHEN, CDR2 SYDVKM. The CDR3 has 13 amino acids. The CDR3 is CASSRDGSTEAFF. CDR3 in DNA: TGTGCCAGCAGCCGTGATGGCAGCACTGAAGCTTTCTTT.

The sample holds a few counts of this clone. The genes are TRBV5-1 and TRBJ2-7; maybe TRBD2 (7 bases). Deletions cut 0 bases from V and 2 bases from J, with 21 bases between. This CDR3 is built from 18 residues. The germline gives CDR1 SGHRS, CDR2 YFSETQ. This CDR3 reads CASSLALLGSGGPYEQYF. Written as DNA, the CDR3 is TGCGCCAGCAGCTTGGCCTTATTGGGCTCGGGGGGCCCCTACGAGCAGTACTTC.

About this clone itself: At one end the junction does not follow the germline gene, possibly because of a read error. The CDR3 loop is CSSSRLGLAGRFWEQFF. The CDR3 DNA sequence: TGTTCCAGCAGCCGCCTCGGGCTAGCGGGGAGGTTTTGGGAGCAGTTCTTC. The chain has TRBV7-9 and TRBJ2-1; 9 bases match TRBD2. The germline CDR1 and CDR2 sequences are SEHNR and FQNEAQ (reference sequence). The CDR3 contains 17 residues.

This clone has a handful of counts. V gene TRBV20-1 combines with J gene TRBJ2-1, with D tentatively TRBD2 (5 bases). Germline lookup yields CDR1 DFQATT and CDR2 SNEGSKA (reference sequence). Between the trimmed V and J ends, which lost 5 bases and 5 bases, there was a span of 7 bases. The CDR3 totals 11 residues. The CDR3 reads CSAGSHNEQFF. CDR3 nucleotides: TGCAGTGCTGGGAGTCACAATGAGCAGTTCTTC.

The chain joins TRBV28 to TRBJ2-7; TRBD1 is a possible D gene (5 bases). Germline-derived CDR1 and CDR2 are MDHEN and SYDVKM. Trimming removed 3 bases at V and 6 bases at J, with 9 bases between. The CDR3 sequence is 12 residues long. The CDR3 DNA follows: TGTGCCAGCAGTTTGACAGATCGCGAGCAGTACTTC. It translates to CASSLTDREQYF.

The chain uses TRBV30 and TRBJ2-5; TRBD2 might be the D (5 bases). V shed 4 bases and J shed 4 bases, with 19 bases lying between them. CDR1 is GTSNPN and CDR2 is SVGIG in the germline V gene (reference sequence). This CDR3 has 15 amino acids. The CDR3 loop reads CAWTRGGSRAETQYF. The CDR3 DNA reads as TGTGCCTGGACCCGGGGTGGCAGCAGAGCAGAGACCCAGTACTTC.

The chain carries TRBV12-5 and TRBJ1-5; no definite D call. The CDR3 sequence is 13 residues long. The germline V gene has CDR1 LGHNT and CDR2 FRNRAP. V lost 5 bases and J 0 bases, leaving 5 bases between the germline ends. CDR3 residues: CASGTNSNQPQHF. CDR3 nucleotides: TGTGCTAGTGGTACTAATAGCAATCAGCCCCAGCATTTT.

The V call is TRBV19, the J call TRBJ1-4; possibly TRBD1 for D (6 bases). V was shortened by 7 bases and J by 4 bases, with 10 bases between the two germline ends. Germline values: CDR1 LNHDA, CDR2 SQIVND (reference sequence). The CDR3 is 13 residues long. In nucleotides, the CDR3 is TGTGCCAGTATTTCACAGGGTAATGAAAAACTGTTTTTT. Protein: CASISQGNEKLFF.

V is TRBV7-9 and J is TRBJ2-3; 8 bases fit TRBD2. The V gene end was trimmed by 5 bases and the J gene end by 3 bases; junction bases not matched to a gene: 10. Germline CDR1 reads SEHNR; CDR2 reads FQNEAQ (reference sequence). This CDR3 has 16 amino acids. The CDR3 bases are TGTGCCAGCAGCCAAAGGCTAGCGGGCCTTACAGATACGCAGTATTTT. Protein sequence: CASSQRLAGLTDTQYF.

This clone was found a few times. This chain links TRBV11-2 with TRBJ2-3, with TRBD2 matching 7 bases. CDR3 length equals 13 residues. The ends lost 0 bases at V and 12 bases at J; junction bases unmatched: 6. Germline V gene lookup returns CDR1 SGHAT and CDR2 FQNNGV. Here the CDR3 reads CASSLDQRGRQYF. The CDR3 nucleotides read TGTGCCAGCAGCTTAGATCAGCGGGGCCGTCAGTATTTT.

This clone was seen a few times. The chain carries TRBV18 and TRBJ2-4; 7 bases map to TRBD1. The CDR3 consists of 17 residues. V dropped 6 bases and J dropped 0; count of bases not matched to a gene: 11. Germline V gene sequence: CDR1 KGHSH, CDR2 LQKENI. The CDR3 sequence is CASSPSPGGEAKNIQYF. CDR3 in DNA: TGTGCCAGCTCGCCCTCCCCAGGGGGTGAAGCCAAAAACATTCAGTACTTC.

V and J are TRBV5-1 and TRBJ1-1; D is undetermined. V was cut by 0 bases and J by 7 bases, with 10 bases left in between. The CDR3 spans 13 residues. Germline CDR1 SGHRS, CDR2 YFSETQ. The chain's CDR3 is CASSLVLRDEAFF. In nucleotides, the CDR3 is TGCGCCAGCAGCTTGGTACTGCGGGATGAAGCTTTCTTT.